In its sample, the clone carrying this T cell receptor beta chain was seen a few times. TCRdb ran MiXCR on the 5' RACE reads and lists one entry per CDR3 protein. The sample consists of 35,000 to 50,000 distinct CDR3 sequences, over 25% of them appearing once. Memory CD4+ cells were defined as CD4+CD45RO+CD25-. There are 13 residues in the CDR3. V lost 5 bases to trimming and J lost 2 bases, with 10 bases between them. This receptor was taken from a female donor with breast cancer. The chain is built from TRBV12-3 or TRBV12-4 and TRBJ2-7, with D hard to call. The sequencing sample was made of memory CD4+ T cells sorted from a lymph node. Subset of the sample: memory CD4+ T cells, CD4+CD45RO+CD25-. For the CDR3, the DNA is TGTGCCAGCAGTCAGCGTTCTGCCTACGAGCAGTACTTC. It codes for CASSQRSAYEQYF.